The 3 T cell receptor beta chains given below trace back to one sample, sequenced in a study of CD8 T cells in Susac syndrome. Reverse transcription used about 0.45 to 1 ug RNA and random hexamers. Via MiXCR, TCRdb re-called the immunoSEQ multiplex PCR reads, giving one row per CDR3 protein. In the table there are around 150,000 distinct CDR3 sequences, 94% of which are singletons. Sequences were obtained from CD8+ T cells from PBMCs. These TCRs come from a human donor in good health.

J is TRBJ2-2 and V is TRBV28, with D tentatively TRBD2 (5 bases). There are 15 residues in the CDR3. Trimming took off 7 bases at V and 3 bases at J, with 15 bases between the two ends. Germline values: CDR1 MDHEN, CDR2 SYDVKM. The chain's CDR3 is CASTPVGVDTGELFF. DNA for the CDR3: TGTGCCAGCACCCCCGTCGGGGTTGACACCGGGGAGCTGTTTTTT.

This chain uses TRBV7-3 with TRBJ2-3, with TRBD1 matching 8 bases. The V gene end was trimmed by 3 bases and the J gene end by 1 base; junction bases not matched to a gene: 3. The CDR3 is made up of 15 amino acids. Germline-derived CDR1 and CDR2 are SGHTA and FQGTGA. The CDR3 region is CASSFLTGGTDTQYF. In DNA form, the CDR3 reads TGTGCCAGCAGCTTCTTGACAGGGGGCACAGATACGCAGTATTTT.

The chain has TRBV20-1 and TRBJ2-1; 10 bases are shared with TRBD2. Germline CDR1 reads DFQATT; CDR2 reads SNEGSKA (reference sequence). Losses at the gene ends were 5 bases for V and 5 bases for J; bases not matched to a gene: 3. The length of the CDR3 is 13 residues. CDR3 DNA: TGCAGTGCTGCCGGGACTAGCGACAATGAGCAGTTCTTC. As protein: CSAAGTSDNEQFF.